This TCR beta chain was observed in a study of cytomegalovirus exposure and HLA in healthy donors. This CDR3 contains 13 residues. Germline V gene data show CDR1 as SGHTA and CDR2 as FQGTGA. V gave up 1 base and J gave up 8 bases, with 11 bases separating them. PCR amplification relied on 60 Vbeta primers (plus 13 Jbeta primers). Clones were sequenced by immunoSEQ multiplex PCR, and TCRdb holds only the in-frame ones, with some missing. The sample holds 180,000 or so clones, roughly 73% seen once. What was sequenced was PBMCs. This clonotype was sampled from a woman in her thirties or forties in good health and CMV-seropositive. This chain joins TRBV7-3 and TRBJ1-1; no reliable D call. The CDR3 DNA is TGTGCCAGCAGCTTAAGAAGGGAGGAGGAAGCTTTCTTT. Translating gives CASSLRREEEAFF.